Each of the 8 T cell receptor beta chains below was sequenced from the same sample in a study of CD8 T cells in Susac syndrome. The RNA, about 0.45 to 1 ug, was put through reverse transcription using random hexamers. MiXCR was run by TCRdb on the immunoSEQ multiplex PCR reads, yielding one entry per CDR3 protein. The table lists about 200,000 distinct CDR3 sequences, 90% to 95% of them singletons. Sequencing was performed on CD4+ T cells from PBMCs. The receptors were gathered from a human donor with multiple sclerosis.

Only one count was recorded for this clonotype. The chain uses TRBV23-1 and TRBJ2-7; D may be TRBD1 or TRBD2 (5 bases each). Being an ORF, TRBV23-1 has a function that is uncertain. V was pared by 11 bases and J by 0 bases, with 14 bases between. The CDR3 is 13 residues long. The CDR3 loop is CARLWDPSYEQYF. Here the CDR3 DNA reads TGCGCCCGCCTTTGGGACCCCTCCTACGAGCAGTACTTC.

The chain combines TRBV9 with TRBJ2-1; possibly TRBD2 for D (6 bases). V lost 3 bases and J lost 9, with 13 bases in between. This CDR3 has 13 residues. CDR1 SGDLS and CDR2 YYNGEE come from the germline V gene. The CDR3 reads CASSALFGGEQFF. CDR3 nucleotides: TGTGCCAGCAGCGCCCTGTTCGGGGGTGAGCAGTTCTTC.

This chain joins TRBV20-1 and TRBJ1-2, with a possible D match to TRBD1 (6 bases). Germline CDR1 DFQATT, CDR2 SNEGSKA (reference sequence). Trimming stripped 5 bases from V and 5 bases from J, with 12 bases between. The CDR3 spans 12 residues. This CDR3 reads CSAPDRTYGYTF. The CDR3 DNA is TGCAGTGCTCCCGACAGGACTTATGGCTACACCTTC.

The chain joins TRBV3-1 to TRBJ1-2, with D hard to call. This CDR3 is built from 18 residues. V lost 4 bases, J lost 7 bases, and 28 bases lay in between. Germline V CDR1 and CDR2: LGHDT, YNNKEL (reference sequence). This chain's CDR3 is CASSRSKKHAGSVTGYTF. As DNA, the CDR3 is TGTGCCAGCAGCCGATCGAAGAAACACGCGGGCTCGGTAACTGGCTACACCTTC.

V and J are TRBV7-9 and TRBJ1-2; a weak D match, TRBD1 (5 bases). In germline, CDR1 is SEHNR, CDR2 FQNEAQ (reference sequence). The CDR3 consists of 14 residues. V lost 2 bases and J lost 8, with 15 bases in between. The CDR3 coding sequence is TGTGCCAGCAGCTTACTCGGGGCTCTTGGGGGCTACACCTTC. Residues: CASSLLGALGGYTF.

V usage is TRBV30 and J usage is TRBJ1-1; D gene unclear. This CDR3 is built from 13 residues. Germline assignment: CDR1 GTSNPN and CDR2 SVGIG (reference sequence). V dropped 5 bases and J dropped 1 base, with 11 bases sitting between them. CDR3 sequence (DNA): TGTGCCTGGGGTAGTACTCCGAACACTGAAGCTTTCTTT. It encodes CAWGSTPNTEAFF.

This chain links TRBV12-3 or TRBV12-4 with TRBJ2-1, with a possible D match to TRBD2 (6 bases). The V end lost 6 bases, the J end lost 0 bases, and 6 bases lay between the germline ends. This CDR3 is built from 13 residues. The CDR3 DNA follows: TGTGCCAGCAGGGACTACTCCTACAATGAGCAGTTCTTC. This translates into CASRDYSYNEQFF.

This clonotype is a singleton in its sample. The V gene is TRBV18, the J gene TRBJ1-1; D is undetermined. In germline, CDR1 is KGHSH, CDR2 LQKENI. The CDR3 extends over 15 amino acids. V shed 2 bases and J shed 6 bases, with 16 bases lying between them. Here the CDR3 DNA reads TGTGCCAGCTCACCATCGACAATTGTACATGCTGAAGCTTTCTTT. As protein: CASSPSTIVHAEAFF.